The T cell receptor (beta chain) described here comes from a study of T cells after yellow fever vaccination. Study-level points and caveats: A faster peak, day 5 versus 15, was reached by the weaker secondary response. Clonotypes found in both CD4 and CD8 compartments made up a small share. Detected again after the booster were most primary-vaccination clones, at roughly 95% CD4 and 88% CD8.

V was clipped by 3 bases and J by 1 base, with 12 bases between them. Per germline, CDR1 SGHTA and CDR2 FQGNSA. This CDR3 spans 15 amino acids. In its sample, this clonotype was seen many times. Its antigen remains unidentified. MiXCR, applied by TCRdb to the 5' RACE reads, yields one record per CDR3 protein. The sample consists of fewer than 150,000 distinct CDR3 sequences, 7.7% of them appearing once. The sample in question was CD4+ T cells sorted from PBMCs, obtained 5 days after the yellow fever booster vaccination. The chain carries TRBV7-2 and TRBJ2-5; no clear D. This TCR was sampled from a young man who received the YFV17D yellow fever vaccine. CDR3 sequence: CASSLAGHFQETQYF. The CDR3 DNA reads as TGTGCCAGCAGCTTGGCTGGTCACTTCCAAGAGACCCAGTACTTC.